The T cell receptor (beta chain) described here comes from a study of control samples from healthy donors and cancer patients. Repertoires were generated with immunoSEQ multiplex PCR, while TCRdb's copy carries only in-frame clones and drops some. The repertoire holds nearly 200,000 clones, with 91% as singletons. This clonotype was obtained from a man aged 25-45 years in good health. What was sequenced was blood.

The CDR3 sequence is CATTSGVASGNTIYF. The CDR3 DNA is TGTGCCACCACCTCAGGGGTTGCATCTGGAAACACCATATATTTT. This rearrangement joins TRBV6-5 to TRBJ1-3; possibly TRBD1 for D (6 bases). V was clipped by 10 bases and J by 1 base, with 17 bases between them. Germline assignment: CDR1 MNHEY and CDR2 SVGAGI. The CDR3 consists of 15 residues.